The next 4 T cell receptor beta chains were all read from a single sample in a study of human T cells and chemical hapten exposure (dated by TCRdb to the early 2020s). Library method: RACE. Instrument on record: NextSeq 500. TCRdb reran the public reads through fastp at Q25 and MiXCR, keeping productive beta chains. When rows share a CDR3 protein, they turn into one entry using the most common DNA and genes. Across this sample there are about 51,000 distinct CDR3 sequences, with 9.4% seen only once. Around 14% of the sample lies in the top ten. What the time point label conveys for this sample: pre-sensitization, week 0. Taken with the paper, the label for treatment or condition translates to: therapeutic diphenylcyclopropenone sensitization with weekly scalp DPC. This specimen was whole blood, taken in connection with sensitization to the hapten diphenylcyclopropenone (DPC). The receptor source for this set is a woman in her forties with alopecia areata. Some clones in this sample may be carry-over from other donors' samples.

This clonotype turned up a few times. The chain has TRBV11-3 and TRBJ2-3; 10 positions agree with TRBD1. V shed 5 bases, J shed 3 bases, and the junction held 5 bases outside the gene matches. Germline-derived CDR1 and CDR2 are SGHNT and YENEEA. CDR3 length equals 15 residues. The CDR3 loop reads CASSQRQGATDTQYF. CDR3 bases: TGTGCCAGCAGCCAACGACAGGGGGCTACAGATACGCAGTATTTT.

Judged by abundance, this clonotype is large. The chain links TRBV13 to TRBJ2-5, with D unresolved. CDR1 is PRHDT, CDR2 FYEKMQ, per germline (reference sequence). The V and J ends lost 1 base and 0 bases respectively, with 9 bases between them. This CDR3 contains 15 residues. The CDR3 nucleotides are TGTGCCAGCAGCTTAGCCGTCGGGTACCAAGAGACCCAGTACTTC. This sequence encodes CASSLAVGYQETQYF. The whole variable domain, filled in from reference TRBV13 and TRBJ2-5, reads AAGVIQSPRHLIKEKRETATLKCYPIPRHDTVYWYQQGPGQDPQFLISFYEKMQSDKGSIPDRFSAQQFSDYHSELNMSSLELGDSALYFCASSLAVGYQETQYFGPGTRLLVL.

This clonotype was seen many times. The chain combines TRBV12-3 or TRBV12-4 with TRBJ1-1; tentative D call: TRBD1 (6 bases). Trimming shortened V by 10 bases and J by 0 bases, and 21 bases separated the two germline ends. The CDR3 length is 16 residues. CDR3 amino acids: CAIVREGVSVNTEAFF. The CDR3 DNA follows: TGTGCCATCGTTCGGGAGGGGGTCTCTGTGAACACTGAAGCTTTCTTT.

At least ten counts were recorded for this clonotype. The CDR3 region is CATSREVKAEAFF. CDR3 in DNA: TGTGCCACCAGCAGGGAGGTCAAGGCTGAAGCTTTCTTT. V and J are TRBV15 and TRBJ1-1; D is unclear. With 3 bases removed from V and 6 bases from J, the gap between germline ends came to 11 bases. Germline-derived CDR1 and CDR2 are LNHNV and YYDKDF (reference sequence). The CDR3 spans 13 residues.